The 20 T cell receptor beta chains listed next were all sequenced from one sample in a study of T cells in severe cutaneous drug reactions. The iRepertoire multiplex PCR system with TCR subtype-specific primers built both bulk and single-cell libraries. TCRdb re-called the multiplex PCR reads and gives one entry per CDR3 protein, without DNA. This repertoire comprises 21,000 or so distinct CDR3 sequences; its ten largest clones make up about 7.8%. Sequenced patients had Stevens-Johnson syndrome or toxic epidermal necrolysis caused by carbamazepine. The sample consisted of PBMCs. The receptors here all came from a human donor with toxic epidermal necrolysis, a severe cutaneous drug reaction.

The chain combines TRBV7-9 with TRBJ1-3; TCRdb's D gene call, TRBD1, goes unchecked for lack of DNA. CDR3 length: 16 amino acids. CDR1 and CDR2 from the germline V gene are SEHNR and FQNEAQ (reference sequence). Here the CDR3 reads CASSPRTGTRGNTIYF. Together with reference TRBV7-9 and TRBJ1-3, the CDR3 gives the full variable domain: DTGVSQNPRHKITKRGQNVTFRCDPISEHNRLYWYRQTLGQGPEFLTYFQNEAQLEKSRLLSDRFSAERPKGSFSTLEIQRTEQGDSAMYLCASSPRTGTRGNTIYFGEGSWLTVV.

V is TRBV19 and J is TRBJ2-3; the TRBD1 assignment by TCRdb is unverifiable without DNA. Germline CDR1 and CDR2: LNHDA and SQIVND (reference sequence). CDR3 length: 14 amino acids. This CDR3 reads CASSITGQVDTQYF.

The chain combines TRBV9 with TRBJ1-2; TCRdb names TRBD1, which stays unverified in the absence of DNA. The CDR3 spans 15 residues. Per germline, CDR1 SGDLS and CDR2 YYNGEE. The CDR3 sequence is CASSGYRGSHYGYTF.

By frequency, this clonotype registers medium-sized (0.01 to 0.1%). This chain joins TRBV6-1 and TRBJ1-2. This CDR3 comprises 13 residues. The germline gives CDR1 MNHNS, CDR2 SASEGT. The CDR3 here is CASSERGNYGYTF.

The chain joins TRBV12-3 or TRBV12-4 to TRBJ2-1; the D gene TCRdb calls, TRBD2, cannot be checked with no DNA. The CDR3 runs 14 residues. This chain's CDR3 is CASGRLAGGHEQFF.

J is TRBJ1-1 and V is TRBV19; the TCRdb call, TRBD1, lacks DNA for checking. CDR3 length: 13 residues. Germline CDR1 and CDR2: LNHDA and SQIVND (reference sequence). CDR3 region: CASSIGTATEAFF.

The chain has TRBV27 and TRBJ1-5; without DNA, the TCRdb call of TRBD1 cannot be checked. Germline values: CDR1 MNHEY, CDR2 SMNVEV (reference sequence). The CDR3 sequence is 14 residues long. CDR3: CASSPHRGDQPQHF.

This clonotype counts as medium-sized by frequency. V usage is TRBV2 and J usage is TRBJ2-7; TCRdb's D call, TRBD1, is unchecked because there is no DNA. The CDR3 totals 12 residues. The V gene's germline CDR1 is SNHLY and CDR2 FYNNEI. This chain's CDR3 is CASSPTNAQQYF.

The rearrangement uses TRBV4-3 and TRBJ2-1; the D gene TCRdb calls, TRBD1, cannot be checked with no DNA. In germline, CDR1 is LGHNA, CDR2 YSLEER. The CDR3 is made up of 14 amino acids. The CDR3 sequence: CASSQPHTGNEQFF.

The chain is built from TRBV7-9 and TRBJ2-1. Germline V gives CDR1 SEHNR, CDR2 FQNEAQ (reference sequence). The length of the CDR3 is 14 residues. The CDR3 loop is CASSLAGPYNEQFF. The complete variable domain, with remaining parts taken from reference TRBV7-9 and TRBJ2-1, reads DTGVSQNPRHKITKRGQNVTFRCDPISEHNRLYWYRQTLGQGPEFLTYFQNEAQLEKSRLLSDRFSAERPKGSFSTLEIQRTEQGDSAMYLCASSLAGPYNEQFFGPGTRLTVL.

The gene calls are TRBV7-3 and TRBJ2-1; there is no DNA to check the TCRdb D call of TRBD2. The CDR3 totals 18 residues. Germline values: CDR1 SGHTA, CDR2 FQGTGA. CDR3 in amino acids: CASSLTAGGPLNYNEQFF.

The rearrangement joins TRBV4-3 to TRBJ2-3; TCRdb returns TRBD1, unconfirmable since there is no DNA. CDR1 and CDR2 (germline): LGHNA, YSLEER. This CDR3 is built from 15 residues. Here the CDR3 reads CASSQVQGAIGTQYF.

The chain joins TRBV3-1 to TRBJ1-2; TCRdb's assignment of TRBD1 cannot be checked, as there is no DNA. The CDR3 is 12 amino acids. Germline loops: CDR1 LGHDT, CDR2 YNNKEL (reference sequence). The chain's CDR3 is CASSQAGSGYTF.

This sequence joins TRBV28 and TRBJ2-7. CDR1 MDHEN and CDR2 SYDVKM come from the germline V gene. The CDR3 is 13 amino acids. The CDR3 protein is CASSLTAVYEQYF.

This chain's CDR3 is CASSQDLGGLGGYTF. The chain joins TRBV14 to TRBJ1-2; TCRdb's D gene call, TRBD1, goes unchecked for lack of DNA. The CDR3 runs to 15 residues. Germline lookup yields CDR1 SGHDN and CDR2 FVKESK.

The V and J genes are TRBV29-1 and TRBJ2-1; TCRdb's D gene call, TRBD2, goes unchecked for lack of DNA. The CDR3 runs 14 residues. Per the germline V gene, CDR1 is SQVTM and CDR2 is ANQGSEA. The CDR3 sequence: CSGALLAGYNEQFF.

The rearrangement uses TRBV6-7 and TRBJ2-3; TCRdb outputs TRBD1, but without DNA this stays unchecked. TRBV6-7 is marked as an open reading frame, function uncertain. The CDR3 is made up of 17 amino acids. CDR3 protein: CASKLTPRDRRTDTQYF.

The chain uses TRBV29-1 and TRBJ2-5; TCRdb selects TRBD2, and the lack of DNA leaves this call unchecked. Germline values: CDR1 SQVTM, CDR2 ANQGSEA. This CDR3 spans 15 amino acids. The CDR3 sequence is CSVDSGTSGMETQYF.

This chain uses TRBV6-6 with TRBJ2-1; the TRBD2 assignment by TCRdb is unverifiable without DNA. The CDR3 covers 15 residues. Germline CDR1 is MNHNY and CDR2 is SVGAGI (reference sequence). This chain's CDR3 is CASSKTSGPYNEQFF.

This sequence joins TRBV5-6 and TRBJ2-1; TCRdb gives TRBD1 as the D gene, but with no DNA this cannot be confirmed. The germline gives CDR1 SGHDT, CDR2 YYEEEE. This CDR3 contains 15 residues. The CDR3 is CASSFPSGTLTEQFF.